The 8 T cell receptor beta chains reported below all come from one sample, sequenced in a study of glioma-infiltrating T cells (dated by TCRdb to about 2016). Sequencer: Illumina MiSeq. The iRepertoire nested amplicon-rescue multiplex PCR (arm-PCR) platform was used to amplify TCR alpha and beta CDR3 regions from RNA. TCRdb ran its own pipeline on the public reads, namely fastp trimming at Q25 and MiXCR clone calling, and kept in-frame beta chains. For every CDR3 protein sequence, its rows merge into one entry that carries the most common genes and DNA. The sample records under 150,000 distinct CDR3 sequences, about two fifths of which are singletons. The top ten clonotypes cover 20% to 25% of the sample. Material: glioma tissue, nonneoplastic brain tissue, or PBMCs (not recorded which). These receptors all stem from a human donor with low-grade glioma or glioblastoma, undergoing nonglioma brain surgery, or in good health (not recorded which).

This clonotype occurred a few times. The chain has TRBV6-1 and TRBJ2-7; 9 nucleotides agree with TRBD1. The V segment lost 8 bases and the J segment 7 bases; nucleotides outside the gene matches: 9. The CDR3 contains 13 residues. Germline V lookup: CDR1 MNHNS, CDR2 SASEGT. CDR3 protein: CASEGTGLGEQYF. Here the CDR3 DNA reads TGTGCCAGCGAAGGGACAGGGCTGGGGGAGCAGTACTTC.

V and J are TRBV7-8 and TRBJ1-2; D is ambiguous. The CDR3 has 12 residues. V was cut by 5 bases and J by 8 bases, with 12 bases left in between. The germline V gene encodes CDR1 SGHVS and CDR2 FQNEAQ. This chain's CDR3 is CASSPEGGGYTF. DNA of the CDR3: TGTGCCAGCAGCCCAGAAGGAGGGGGCTACACCTTC.

V gene TRBV11-2 combines with J gene TRBJ1-1, with D unresolved. Trimming left V 0 bases short and J 4 bases short, with 9 bases between. Germline values: CDR1 SGHAT, CDR2 FQNNGV. The CDR3 runs to 14 residues. The CDR3 here is CASSLEFLSTEAFF. The CDR3, as DNA: TGTGCCAGCAGCTTAGAGTTCCTTAGCACTGAAGCTTTCTTT.

This chain links TRBV6-1 with TRBJ1-5; D ambiguous. V shed 6 bases and J shed 3 bases, with 12 bases lying between them. CDR1 is MNHNS and CDR2 is SASEGT in the germline V gene. This CDR3 is 14 amino acids long. The CDR3 loop reads CASRSRNFNQPQHF. CDR3 sequence (DNA): TGTGCCAGCAGGTCCCGAAACTTCAATCAGCCCCAGCATTTT.

This clonotype occurred many times. V usage is TRBV15 and J usage is TRBJ2-7, with D possibly TRBD2 on 5 matching bases. This CDR3 has 14 amino acids. Germline CDR1 and CDR2: LNHNV and YYDKDF (reference sequence). Trimming removed 1 base at V and 0 bases at J, with 7 bases between. The CDR3 DNA is TGTGCCACCAGCAGAGCGGGGAGCTCCTACGAGCAGTACTTC. It encodes CATSRAGSSYEQYF.

The J gene is TRBJ1-1, the V gene TRBV25-1; 8 bases align to TRBD1. Germline CDR1 is MGHDK and CDR2 is SYGVNS. With 8 bases clipped from V and 4 bases from J, the junction kept 18 bases outside the gene matches. This CDR3 has 17 amino acids. Here the CDR3 reads CASCETGVYGLCTEAFF. DNA for the CDR3: TGTGCCAGCTGCGAGACAGGGGTCTATGGACTATGCACTGAAGCTTTCTTT.

The rearrangement uses TRBV27 and TRBJ2-6; a possible D gene is TRBD1 (6 bases). The CDR3 has 17 residues. Trimming shortened V by 5 bases and J by 1 base, and 15 bases separated the two germline ends. Germline CDR1 is MNHEY and CDR2 is SMNVEV (reference sequence). The CDR3 spells CASSLRGIASGANVLTF. CDR3 nucleotides: TGTGCCAGCAGTCTCAGGGGTATAGCATCTGGGGCCAACGTCCTGACTTTC.

This clonotype was counted at least ten times. This sequence joins TRBV20-1 and TRBJ2-5, with 7 bases aligning to TRBD2. The CDR3 length is 14 residues. Germline-derived CDR1 and CDR2 are DFQATT and SNEGSKA (reference sequence). The CDR3 protein is CSQQGRTSSETQYF. DNA of the CDR3: TGCAGCCAACAAGGCAGGACTAGTTCCGAGACCCAGTACTTC.